The 21 T cell receptor beta chains below were found in one sample sequenced in a study of neurological immune-mediated disorders. One entry per CDR3 protein, called by TCRdb with MiXCR from the 5' RACE reads. The sample comprises nearly 30,000 distinct CDR3 sequences, about 12% of which are singletons, and 5.8% rests with the top ten. Sample: PBMCs. The receptor set was obtained from a woman aged 60 to 75 in good health.

This clonotype was picked up many times. V gene TRBV5-1 combines with J gene TRBJ2-1, with TRBD1 matching over 12 bases. This CDR3 is built from 16 residues. The germline V gene has CDR1 SGHRS and CDR2 YFSETQ. The V segment lost 3 bases and the J segment 2 bases; nucleotides outside the gene matches: 3. In DNA form, the CDR3 reads TGCGCCAGCAGCTCAGGGACAGGGGGCCCCTACAATGAGCAGTTCTTC. Translation gives CASSSGTGGPYNEQFF.

This clonotype was found many times. The CDR3 region is CASSEGRYNEQFF. The CDR3, as DNA: TGTGCCAGCAGCGAGGGACGGTACAATGAGCAGTTCTTC. The chain carries TRBV4-2 and TRBJ2-1; D assignment may be TRBD1 or TRBD2 (5 bases each). V was trimmed by 5 bases and J by 4 bases, leaving 9 bases between them. Germline V gene data show CDR1 as LGHNA and CDR2 as YNFKEQ. The CDR3 covers 13 residues.

This clonotype was seen at least ten times. The chain has TRBV4-1 and TRBJ1-1; 7 bases match TRBD1. CDR1 is MGHRA, CDR2 YSYEKL, per germline. The CDR3 sequence is 14 residues long. V lost 5 bases and J lost 0; bases outside the gene matches: 3. CDR3 sequence reads: CASSWGQMNTEAFF. The DNA for the CDR3 is TGCGCCAGCAGCTGGGGACAGATGAACACTGAAGCTTTCTTT.

This clonotype has a count of ten or more. The chain combines TRBV11-3 with TRBJ1-6, with no clear D. V was cut by 3 bases and J by 9 bases, with 9 bases left in between. Germline assignment: CDR1 SGHNT and CDR2 YENEEA. The CDR3 contains 13 residues. The CDR3 spells CASSFLPFSPLHF. CDR3 DNA: TGTGCCAGCAGCTTTTTACCTTTTTCACCCCTCCACTTT. Full variable domain (missing parts from reference TRBV11-3 and TRBJ1-6): EAGVVQSPRYKIIEKKQPVAFWCNPISGHNTLYWYLQNLGQGPELLIRYENEEAVDDSQLPKDRFSAERLKGVDSTLKIQPAELGDSAVYLCASSFLPFSPLHFGNGTRLTVT.

The chain links TRBV9 to TRBJ2-3; possibly TRBD1 or TRBD2 for D (5 bases each). V was cut by 3 bases and J by 3 bases, with 11 bases left in between. Germline V gene data show CDR1 as SGDLS and CDR2 as YYNGEE. The CDR3 loop spans 14 amino acids. The CDR3 nucleotides read TGTGCCAGCAGCGCGGTGGGGGTTACAGATACGCAGTATTTT. Its translation: CASSAVGVTDTQYF.

This clonotype was observed at least ten times. The chain is built from TRBV7-2 and TRBJ2-1, with a possible D match to TRBD1 (5 bases). The germline CDR1 and CDR2 sequences are SGHTA and FQGNSA. The CDR3 runs 15 residues. V was shortened by 5 bases and J by 4 bases, with 15 bases between the two germline ends. The CDR3 region is CASSPGRQGYNEQFF. CDR3 coding DNA: TGTGCCAGCAGCCCCGGACGTCAGGGTTACAATGAGCAGTTCTTC.

In this sample, this clonotype turned up many times. CDR3 bases: TGTGCCAGCAGTTTCAAAGCGTTCGCGAACACCGGGGAGCTGTTTTTT. This codes for CASSFKAFANTGELFF. The V and J genes are TRBV12-3 or TRBV12-4 and TRBJ2-2; D remains unclear. The ends were cut back, 3 bases at V and 0 bases at J, with 11 bases in the middle. The CDR3 runs to 16 residues.

V is TRBV4-3 and J is TRBJ2-1, with D perhaps given as TRBD1 or TRBD2 (5 bases each). V lost 0 bases and J lost 1, with 10 bases in between. Germline V gene lookup returns CDR1 LGHNA and CDR2 YSLEER. CDR3 length equals 16 residues. The CDR3 nucleotides are TGCGCCAGCAGCCAAGATATGGGACGGTCCTACAATGAGCAGTTCTTC. Its protein is CASSQDMGRSYNEQFF.

This clonotype showed up many times. The chain uses TRBV28 and TRBJ2-5; D might be TRBD1 (5 bases). V lost 1 base and J lost 4, with 7 bases in between. Germline V gene lookup returns CDR1 MDHEN and CDR2 SYDVKM. The CDR3 extends over 13 amino acids. CDR3 DNA sequence: TGTGCCAGCAGTTTATTAGGGGCAGAGACCCAGTACTTC. Amino acids: CASSLLGAETQYF.

The sample holds many counts of this clonotype. V is TRBV11-2 and J is TRBJ2-5; D possibly corresponds to TRBD2 (6 bases). This CDR3 spans 15 amino acids. Germline-derived CDR1 and CDR2 are SGHAT and FQNNGV. Trimming pared 5 bases from V and 2 bases from J, leaving 15 bases between. The CDR3, as DNA: TGTGCCAGCAGCCAAGGGGCGGGGCAACAAGAGACCCAGTACTTC. Encoded protein: CASSQGAGQQETQYF.

The table lists this clonotype with many counts. The V call is TRBV4-2, the J call TRBJ2-5; tentatively, D is TRBD1 or TRBD2 (5 bases each). Germline CDR1 LGHNA, CDR2 YNFKEQ. Trimming left V 4 bases short and J 4 bases short, with 16 bases between. The CDR3 runs to 15 residues. CDR3 in amino acids: CASSPQRGAGETQYF. In DNA, the CDR3 is TGTGCCAGCAGCCCCCAACGGGGCGCGGGAGAGACCCAGTACTTC.

This clonotype was recorded many times. The chain couples TRBV3-1 to TRBJ2-1, with a tentative D call TRBD2 (7 bases). The CDR3 contains 16 residues. The V end was cut by 4 bases, the J end by 3 bases, with 16 bases between. Looked up from germline, CDR1 is LGHDT and CDR2 is YNNKEL (reference sequence). CDR3 nucleotides: TGTGCCAGCAGCCCCACTAGGCGGGGGCTCTACAATGAGCAGTTCTTC. Protein: CASSPTRRGLYNEQFF.

This clonotype was detected many times. This sequence joins TRBV7-9 and TRBJ2-7, with a weak D call TRBD1 (5 bases). The CDR3 runs 14 residues. Germline V gene lookup returns CDR1 SEHNR and CDR2 FQNEAQ (reference sequence). The V end was cut by 6 bases, the J end by 4 bases, with 16 bases between. In DNA, the CDR3 is TGTGCCAGCAGTGTCAGGGCAGGGCTGTACGAGCAGTACTTC. Its protein product is CASSVRAGLYEQYF.

This clonotype was counted ten times or more. The chain uses TRBV4-2 and TRBJ2-7; a possible D gene is TRBD2 (5 bases). The CDR3 is 14 amino acids. V lost 8 bases and J lost 4, with 18 bases in between. Germline-derived CDR1 and CDR2 are LGHNA and YNFKEQ. The CDR3 spells CASGTEGSEYEQYF. For the CDR3, the DNA is TGTGCCAGCGGCACAGAGGGCAGCGAGTACGAGCAGTACTTC.

This clonotype was recorded many times. V is TRBV7-2 and J is TRBJ1-2, with unresolved D. The germline gives CDR1 SGHTA, CDR2 FQGNSA. V was clipped by 5 bases and J by 2 bases, with 9 bases between them. The CDR3 consists of 13 residues. CDR3: CASSPSRNYGYTF. The DNA for the CDR3 is TGTGCCAGCAGCCCTTCACGGAACTATGGCTACACCTTC.

The table lists this clonotype with many counts. The J gene is TRBJ1-2, the V gene TRBV7-9; no reliable D call. The CDR3 length is 13 residues. V shed 1 base and J shed 5 bases, with 8 bases lying between them. Germline V CDR1 and CDR2: SEHNR, FQNEAQ (reference sequence). CDR3 nucleotides: TGTGCCAGCAGCTTAGGGGAAATATATGGCTACACCTTC. Translated: CASSLGEIYGYTF.

This clonotype was seen ten or more times. This chain joins TRBV5-1 and TRBJ2-7; D ambiguous. V lost 0 bases to trimming and J lost 6 bases, with 13 bases between them. This CDR3 has 14 amino acids. Germline lookup yields CDR1 SGHRS and CDR2 YFSETQ. The chain's CDR3 is CASSLEVAGTEQYF. Written as DNA, the CDR3 is TGCGCCAGCAGCTTGGAAGTCGCAGGAACCGAGCAGTACTTC.

This clonotype was found many times. This rearrangement joins TRBV20-1 to TRBJ2-7; 10 nucleotides align to TRBD2. Germline V gene lookup returns CDR1 DFQATT and CDR2 SNEGSKA (reference sequence). V lost 2 bases to trimming and J lost 2 bases; unmatched junction nucleotides: 0. CDR3 length: 13 amino acids. The CDR3 region is CSARLAGAYEQYF. The CDR3 nucleotides are TGCAGTGCTAGACTAGCGGGGGCCTACGAGCAGTACTTC.

This clonotype came up many times. The chain combines TRBV29-1 with TRBJ1-2; TRBD1 matches at 10 bases. Germline V gene lookup returns CDR1 SQVTM and CDR2 ANQGSEA. Trimming cost V 6 bases and J 4 bases; bases outside gene matches: 8. The CDR3 sequence is 14 residues long. CDR3 sequence reads: CSVVKTGGVYGYTF. CDR3 DNA sequence: TGCAGCGTGGTCAAGACAGGGGGCGTCTATGGCTACACCTTC.

This clonotype was seen many times. The gene calls are TRBV9 and TRBJ2-7; 9 bases align to TRBD1. Germline lookup yields CDR1 SGDLS and CDR2 YYNGEE. Trimming took 4 bases from V and 2 from J; bases not matched to a gene: 7. The CDR3 is 15 amino acids. The DNA for the CDR3 is TGTGCCAGCAGCCCCCGAGACAGGGGGGCCTACGAGCAGTACTTC. Residues: CASSPRDRGAYEQYF.

This clonotype occurred many times. V is TRBV20-1 and J is TRBJ1-5, with 8 positions matching TRBD1. This CDR3 spans 13 amino acids. Trimming cost V 6 bases and J 7 bases; bases outside gene matches: 8. Per the germline V gene, CDR1 is DFQATT and CDR2 is SNEGSKA (reference sequence). CDR3 nucleotide sequence: TGCAGTGCCACGACAGGGACAGGACAGCCCCAGCATTTT. Its translation: CSATTGTGQPQHF.